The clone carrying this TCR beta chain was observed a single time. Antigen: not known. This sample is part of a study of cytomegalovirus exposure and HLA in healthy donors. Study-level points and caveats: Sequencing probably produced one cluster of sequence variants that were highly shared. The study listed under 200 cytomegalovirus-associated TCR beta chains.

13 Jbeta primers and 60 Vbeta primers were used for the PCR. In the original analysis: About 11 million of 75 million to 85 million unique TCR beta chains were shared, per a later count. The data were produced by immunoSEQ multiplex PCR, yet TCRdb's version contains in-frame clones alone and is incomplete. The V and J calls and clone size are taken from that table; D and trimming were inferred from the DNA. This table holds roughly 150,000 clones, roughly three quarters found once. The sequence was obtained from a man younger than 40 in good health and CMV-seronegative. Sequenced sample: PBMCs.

DNA for the CDR3: TGTGCCAGTAGTACCGGGACTAGCGGTTACAATGAGCAGTTCTTC. Translation gives CASSTGTSGYNEQFF. V usage is TRBV19 and J usage is TRBJ2-1, with 11 positions matching TRBD2. V was clipped by 4 bases and J by 4 bases; unmatched bases: 3. Germline V lookup: CDR1 LNHDA, CDR2 SQIVND (reference sequence). This CDR3 contains 15 residues.